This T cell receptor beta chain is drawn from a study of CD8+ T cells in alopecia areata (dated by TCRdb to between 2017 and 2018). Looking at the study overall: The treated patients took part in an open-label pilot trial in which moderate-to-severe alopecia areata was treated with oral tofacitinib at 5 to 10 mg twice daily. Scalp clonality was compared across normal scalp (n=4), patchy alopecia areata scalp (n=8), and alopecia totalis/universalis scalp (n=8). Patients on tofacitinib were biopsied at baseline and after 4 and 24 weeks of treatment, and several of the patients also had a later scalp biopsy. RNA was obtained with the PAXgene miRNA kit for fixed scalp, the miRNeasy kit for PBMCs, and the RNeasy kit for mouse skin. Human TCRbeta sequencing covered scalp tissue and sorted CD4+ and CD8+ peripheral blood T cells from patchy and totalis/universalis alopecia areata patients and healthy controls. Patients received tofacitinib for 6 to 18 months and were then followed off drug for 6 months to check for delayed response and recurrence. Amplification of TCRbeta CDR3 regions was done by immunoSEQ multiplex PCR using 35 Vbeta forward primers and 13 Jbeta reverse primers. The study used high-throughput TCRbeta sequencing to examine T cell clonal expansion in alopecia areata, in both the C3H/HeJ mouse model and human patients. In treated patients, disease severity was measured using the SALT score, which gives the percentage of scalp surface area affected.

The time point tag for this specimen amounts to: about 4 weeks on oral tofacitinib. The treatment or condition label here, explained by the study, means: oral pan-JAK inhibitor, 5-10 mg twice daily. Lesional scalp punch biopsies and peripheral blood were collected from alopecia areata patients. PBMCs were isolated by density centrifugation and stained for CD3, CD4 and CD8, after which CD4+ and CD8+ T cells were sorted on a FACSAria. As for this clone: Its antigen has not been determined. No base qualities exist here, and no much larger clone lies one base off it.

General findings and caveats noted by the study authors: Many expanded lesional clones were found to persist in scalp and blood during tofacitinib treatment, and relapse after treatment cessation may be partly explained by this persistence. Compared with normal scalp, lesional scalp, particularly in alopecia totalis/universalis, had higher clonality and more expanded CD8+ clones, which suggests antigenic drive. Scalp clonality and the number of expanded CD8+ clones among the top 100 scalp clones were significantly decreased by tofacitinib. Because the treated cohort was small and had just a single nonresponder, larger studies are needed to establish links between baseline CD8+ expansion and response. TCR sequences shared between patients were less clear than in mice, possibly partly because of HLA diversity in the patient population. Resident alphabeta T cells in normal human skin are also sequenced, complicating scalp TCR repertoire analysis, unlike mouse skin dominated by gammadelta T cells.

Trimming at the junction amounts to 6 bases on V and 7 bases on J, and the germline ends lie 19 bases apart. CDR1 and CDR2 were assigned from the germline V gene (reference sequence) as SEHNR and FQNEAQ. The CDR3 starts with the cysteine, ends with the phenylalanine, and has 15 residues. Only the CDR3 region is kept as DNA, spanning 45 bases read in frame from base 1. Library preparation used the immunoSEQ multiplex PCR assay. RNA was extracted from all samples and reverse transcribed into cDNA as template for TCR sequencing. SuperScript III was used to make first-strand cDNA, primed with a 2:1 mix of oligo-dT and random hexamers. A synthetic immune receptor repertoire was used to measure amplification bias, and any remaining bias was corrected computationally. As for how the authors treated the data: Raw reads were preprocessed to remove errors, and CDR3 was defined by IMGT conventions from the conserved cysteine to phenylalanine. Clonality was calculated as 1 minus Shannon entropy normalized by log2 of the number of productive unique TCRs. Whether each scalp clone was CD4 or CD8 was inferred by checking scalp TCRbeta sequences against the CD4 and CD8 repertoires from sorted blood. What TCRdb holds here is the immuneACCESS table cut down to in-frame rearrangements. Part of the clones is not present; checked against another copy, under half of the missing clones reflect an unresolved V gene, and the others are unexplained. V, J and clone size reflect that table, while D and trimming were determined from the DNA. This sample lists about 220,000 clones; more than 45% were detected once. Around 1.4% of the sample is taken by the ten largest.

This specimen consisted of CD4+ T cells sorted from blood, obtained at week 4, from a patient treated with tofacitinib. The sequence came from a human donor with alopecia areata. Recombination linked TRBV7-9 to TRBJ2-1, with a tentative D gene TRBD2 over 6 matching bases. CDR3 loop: CASSPHVGGLNEQFF. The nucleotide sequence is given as TGTGCCAGCAGTCCACACGTGGGGGGTTTGAATGAGCAGTTCTTC.